This T cell receptor (beta chain) stems from a study of naive and memory T cell subsets. An equimolar mix of two oligonucleotides served as the beta constant-region primer for TRBC1 and TRBC2. Ligated cDNA was amplified by four rounds of PCR with nested alpha and beta constant-region primers and SP2. TCRdb redid the calling of the UMI-ligation and nested PCR reads with MiXCR, one entry per CDR3 protein. This sample has about 120,000 distinct CDR3 sequences; 36% occur once, and the top ten carry 0.9%. The CDR3 runs to 15 residues. Germline V gene sequence: CDR1 MNHNS, CDR2 SASEGT. V trimming: 3 bases; J trimming: 4 bases; junction bases outside the gene matches: 9.

The sequence was obtained from a human donor in good health. Sequencing input: central memory CD4+ T cells from blood. The rearrangement uses TRBV6-1 and TRBJ2-7; 7 bases align to TRBD1. The chain's CDR3 is CASSELRGQSYEQYF. In nucleotides, the CDR3 is TGTGCCAGCAGTGAGTTGAGGGGGCAGTCGTACGAGCAGTACTTC.